This passage covers 32 T cell receptor beta chains from one sample sequenced in a study of T cells in Graves' hyperthyroidism and ophthalmopathy. Amplification targeted TCR beta CDR3 regions from RNA transcripts. During a first-round RT-PCR of the TCR CDR3, the HTBI primer set was used. One entry per CDR3 protein results from TCRdb running MiXCR on the multiplex PCR reads. The table has roughly 380,000 distinct CDR3 sequences, approximately 19% seen once; the top ten hold around 4%. Sequencing input: blood. These receptors all stem from a young woman with Graves' hyperthyroidism.

This clonotype has at least ten counts. The gene calls are TRBV20-1 and TRBJ2-7; 7 bases align to TRBD2. This CDR3 region has 14 residues. The V gene end was trimmed by 3 bases and the J gene end by 0 bases; junction bases not matched to a gene: 5. Germline CDR1 is DFQATT and CDR2 is SNEGSKA (reference sequence). CDR3 protein: CSASLSGDSYEQYF. CDR3 bases: TGCAGTGCTAGTCTCAGCGGGGACTCCTACGAGCAGTACTTC.

In this sample, this clonotype turned up many times. This chain joins TRBV20-1 and TRBJ1-2, with a tentative D call TRBD1 (5 bases). Per germline, CDR1 DFQATT and CDR2 SNEGSKA (reference sequence). The CDR3 totals 14 residues. Trimming took off 0 bases at V and 6 bases at J, with 14 bases between the two ends. As DNA, the CDR3 is TGCAGTGCTAGAGAATCCAGGGTAACGAATGGCTACACCTTC. Its protein is CSARESRVTNGYTF.

This clonotype was observed at least ten times. This sequence joins TRBV11-2 and TRBJ2-3; D is uncertain. This CDR3 has 14 residues. Germline V gene lookup returns CDR1 SGHAT and CDR2 FQNNGV. Trimming removed 1 base from V and 5 bases from J, with 10 bases in between. Here the CDR3 reads CASSLGPGGDTQYF. DNA of the CDR3: TGTGCCAGCAGCTTAGGCCCAGGTGGAGATACGCAGTATTTT.

This clonotype was detected ten times or more. The chain links TRBV4-2 to TRBJ2-5; 10 nucleotides match TRBD2. CDR1 is LGHNA and CDR2 is YNFKEQ in the germline V gene. CDR3 length: 16 residues. Losses at the gene ends were 4 bases for V and 5 bases for J; bases not matched to a gene: 10. CDR3 coding DNA: TGTGCCAGCAGCCGAACACGAGCGGGGGGGGGTGAGACCCAGTACTTC. Its translation is CASSRTRAGGGETQYF.

The sample holds many counts of this clonotype. The chain combines TRBV28 with TRBJ2-2; unclear D gene. V was trimmed by 3 bases and J by 6 bases, leaving 8 bases between them. CDR1 MDHEN and CDR2 SYDVKM come from the germline V gene. CDR3 length: 13 amino acids. CDR3 in amino acids: CASSFPVPGELFF. CDR3 DNA sequence: TGTGCCAGCAGTTTCCCAGTTCCCGGGGAGCTGTTTTTT.

The chain has TRBV27 and TRBJ1-5, with D tentatively TRBD1 (5 bases). The CDR3 is made up of 13 amino acids. V lost 5 bases to trimming and J lost 6 bases, with 11 bases between them. The germline V gene encodes CDR1 MNHEY and CDR2 SMNVEV (reference sequence). The CDR3 nucleotides are TGTGCCAGCAGTCATGGGGGGATTCAGCCCCAGCATTTT. It is translated as CASSHGGIQPQHF.

This clonotype was counted at least ten times. This CDR3 reads CASSLGAGSTYEAFF. The CDR3 DNA sequence: TGTGCCAGCAGTTTGGGGGCCGGGAGTACCTATGAAGCTTTCTTT. J is TRBJ1-1 and V is TRBV12-3 or TRBV12-4, with D tentatively TRBD1 (6 bases). V was trimmed by 3 bases and J by 7 bases, leaving 18 bases between them. This CDR3 is built from 15 residues.

This clonotype appeared many times. The gene calls are TRBV6-5 and TRBJ1-5; 10 nucleotides align to TRBD1. Germline V gene lookup returns CDR1 MNHEY and CDR2 SVGAGI. V gave up 2 bases and J gave up 5 bases; unmatched junction bases: 3. The CDR3 is made up of 15 amino acids. The CDR3 coding sequence is TGTGCCAGCAGTTACGGACAGGGGGTCCATCAGCCCCAGCATTTT. It encodes CASSYGQGVHQPQHF.

In this sample, this clonotype turned up many times. V usage is TRBV6-1 and J usage is TRBJ2-5; 7 nucleotides match TRBD1. The J segment lost 3 bases and the V segment lost 7 bases, leaving 8 bases of the junction unmatched. Germline-derived CDR1 and CDR2 are MNHNS and SASEGT. The CDR3 totals 14 residues. CDR3 coding DNA: TGTGCCAGCACCTCCGGGACAGATAAAGAGACCCAGTACTTC. The encoded protein is CASTSGTDKETQYF.

The table lists this clonotype with many counts. V is TRBV5-1 and J is TRBJ2-7; no definite D call. CDR1 and CDR2 from the germline V gene are SGHRS and YFSETQ. The CDR3 loop spans 14 amino acids. Trimming shortened V by 2 bases and J by 0 bases, and 9 bases separated the two germline ends. Here the CDR3 DNA reads TGCGCCAGCAGCTTTTTCAAGGACTCCTACGAGCAGTACTTC. Protein sequence: CASSFFKDSYEQYF.

In its sample, this clonotype was seen many times. V is TRBV6-1 and J is TRBJ2-3, with 8 bases that match TRBD2. With V trimmed by 10 bases and J by 4 bases, 10 bases remained unmatched. The CDR3 has 14 residues. Germline V gives CDR1 MNHNS, CDR2 SASEGT. Here the CDR3 DNA reads TGTGCCACCATGGTAGCGGGGACCCCAGATACGCAGTATTTT. This codes for CATMVAGTPDTQYF.

The chain uses TRBV25-1 and TRBJ2-5; possibly TRBD1 for D (6 bases). Trimming stripped 4 bases from V and 4 bases from J, with 13 bases between. Per the germline V gene, CDR1 is MGHDK and CDR2 is SYGVNS. This CDR3 comprises 14 residues. The CDR3 DNA is TGTGCCAGCAGTGTCTCCGGGACACGAGAGACCCAGTACTTC. It codes for CASSVSGTRETQYF.

This clonotype was picked up a small number of times. The V and J genes are TRBV12-5 and TRBJ2-2, with 7 bases identical to TRBD1. Germline trimming cut 7 bases from V and 8 bases from J; bases unmatched to any gene: 10. Germline V gene sequence: CDR1 LGHNT, CDR2 FRNRAP. CDR3 length: 14 amino acids. The CDR3 here is CASASGQLGGELFF. The CDR3 region has the DNA TGTGCTAGTGCCTCGGGACAGCTGGGGGGGGAGCTGTTTTTT.

This clonotype was seen at least ten times. The CDR3 loop is CASSLGRAWGYTF. DNA for the CDR3: TGTGCCAGCAGCCTCGGACGGGCTTGGGGCTACACCTTC. J is TRBJ1-2 and V is TRBV13; the D is unclear. Between the trimmed V and J ends, which lost 5 bases and 8 bases, there was a span of 15 bases. The CDR3 is 13 residues long. The germline gives CDR1 PRHDT, CDR2 FYEKMQ (reference sequence).

This clonotype was observed many times. The rearrangement links TRBV4-3 to TRBJ1-5; D remains ambiguous. The germline V gene encodes CDR1 LGHNA and CDR2 YSLEER. The CDR3 consists of 13 residues. Between the trimmed V and J ends, which lost 0 bases and 6 bases, there was a span of 6 bases. The CDR3 region is CASSQEGFQPQHF. The CDR3 bases are TGCGCCAGCAGCCAAGAGGGGTTTCAGCCCCAGCATTTT.

J is TRBJ1-5 and V is TRBV11-2, with 12 bases lining up with TRBD1. With 5 bases clipped from V and 2 bases from J, the junction kept 4 bases outside the gene matches. CDR3 size: 16 residues. Per the germline V gene, CDR1 is SGHAT and CDR2 is FQNNGV. CDR3 DNA sequence: TGTGCCAGCAGCGTCGGGACAGGGGGCGGCAATCAGCCCCAGCATTTT. It translates to CASSVGTGGGNQPQHF.

This clonotype was counted a few times. This chain uses TRBV5-1 with TRBJ1-5; 8 bases fit TRBD1. Germline V CDR1 and CDR2: SGHRS, YFSETQ. The junction had 10 bases not matched to a gene; V was cut back by 0 bases and J by 2 bases. This CDR3 has 18 residues. CDR3 sequence (DNA): TGCGCCAGCAGCTTGGATAGACAGGGGAGAATGGGCAATCAGCCCCAGCATTTT. It encodes CASSLDRQGRMGNQPQHF.

This clonotype was counted ten times or more. The V gene is TRBV6-5, the J gene TRBJ2-5; D remains unclear. V lost 2 bases, J lost 5 bases, and 6 bases lay in between. The CDR3 covers 12 residues. Germline V gene sequence: CDR1 MNHEY, CDR2 SVGAGI. The CDR3: CASSYPEETQYF. CDR3 DNA sequence: TGTGCCAGCAGTTACCCTGAGGAGACCCAGTACTTC.

There are many counts of this clonotype. The chain recombines TRBV2 with TRBJ2-7, with TRBD1 identical over 12 bases. Trimming took 7 bases from V and 3 from J; bases not matched to a gene: 4. CDR1 and CDR2 (germline): SNHLY, FYNNEI. The CDR3 has 14 residues. The CDR3 DNA reads as TGTGCCAGCATGGGGACAGGGGGCATCTACGAGCAGTACTTC. This gives the protein CASMGTGGIYEQYF.

The table lists this clonotype with many counts. The J gene is TRBJ2-2, the V gene TRBV30; D is possibly TRBD2 (5 bases). The CDR3 is made up of 13 amino acids. CDR1 and CDR2 (germline): GTSNPN, SVGIG (reference sequence). V lost 5 bases and J lost 0, with 7 bases in between. The CDR3 reads CAWRDPNTGELFF. CDR3 nucleotide sequence: TGTGCCTGGCGGGATCCGAACACCGGGGAGCTGTTTTTT.

This clonotype has ten or more counts. This sequence joins TRBV28 and TRBJ2-7; 11 nucleotides align to TRBD2. V dropped 5 bases and J dropped 5; count of bases not matched to a gene: 8. The CDR3 is made up of 15 amino acids. The germline gives CDR1 MDHEN, CDR2 SYDVKM. CDR3 amino acids: CASSQTGLAVHEQYF. DNA for the CDR3: TGTGCCAGCAGTCAAACGGGACTAGCGGTCCACGAGCAGTACTTC.

This rearrangement joins TRBV16 to TRBJ1-3; D gene ambiguous. Germline CDR1 is KGHSY and CDR2 is FQNENV. V gave up 4 bases and J gave up 9 bases, with 13 bases separating them. The CDR3 has 13 amino acids. This CDR3 is CASSPGARGTIYF. CDR3 DNA sequence: TGTGCCAGCAGCCCCGGCGCCCGGGGCACCATATATTTT.

This clonotype was recorded at least ten times. The chain has TRBV24-1 and TRBJ2-2; 7 bases are a match to TRBD1. The germline CDR1 and CDR2 sequences are KGHDR and SFDVKD. The CDR3 runs 15 residues. J lost 7 bases, V lost 4 bases, and 8 bases had no gene match. For the CDR3, the DNA is TGTGCCACCAGTGACCGAGACAGGGCAGGCGGGGAGCTGTTTTTT. It translates to CATSDRDRAGGELFF.

This clonotype was seen many times. J is TRBJ2-7 and V is TRBV6-1; the D is unclear. Trimming shortened V by 2 bases and J by 2 bases, and 4 bases separated the two germline ends. Looked up from germline, CDR1 is MNHNS and CDR2 is SASEGT. This CDR3 comprises 12 residues. The CDR3 nucleotides are TGTGCCAGCAGTGAAACAACCTACGAGCAGTACTTC. The encoded protein is CASSETTYEQYF.

This clonotype has ten or more counts. V and J are TRBV7-2 and TRBJ1-1; the D is unclear. Between the trimmed V and J ends, which lost 5 bases and 0 bases, there was a span of 10 bases. The CDR3 is 14 amino acids. Germline V gene data show CDR1 as SGHTA and CDR2 as FQGNSA. The CDR3 DNA reads TGTGCCAGCAGCCCGGGTCTCATGAACACTGAAGCTTTCTTT. This codes for CASSPGLMNTEAFF.

This clonotype has a count of ten or more. This chain links TRBV9 with TRBJ1-3; D is possibly TRBD1 (5 bases). CDR1 and CDR2 from the germline V gene are SGDLS and YYNGEE. The CDR3 spans 17 residues. V lost 0 bases to trimming and J lost 5 bases, with 18 bases between them. CDR3 protein: CASSVEGTGRGRNTIYF. The DNA of the CDR3 is TGTGCCAGCAGCGTAGAGGGAACGGGGAGGGGACGAAACACCATATATTTT.

This clonotype was seen ten or more times. This chain uses TRBV6-1 with TRBJ2-7, with 9 bases matching TRBD2. Trimming cost V 6 bases and J 7 bases; bases outside gene matches: 16. The CDR3 is 16 residues long. Germline-derived CDR1 and CDR2 are MNHNS and SASEGT. For the CDR3, the DNA is TGTGCCAGCAGCCCCTCTAAGGCGGGGGGGCTGGAAGAGCAGTACTTC. Residues: CASSPSKAGGLEEQYF.

This chain uses TRBV12-3 or TRBV12-4 with TRBJ1-1; D gene unclear. Trimming cost V 7 bases and J 0 bases, with 6 bases left between them. The CDR3 sequence is 12 residues long. CDR3 DNA sequence: TGTGCCAGCAATAGACTGAACACTGAAGCTTTCTTT. It yields the protein CASNRLNTEAFF.

This clonotype came up many times. The V and J genes are TRBV28 and TRBJ2-7; tentative D call: TRBD1 (7 bases). Between the trimmed V and J ends, which lost 7 bases and 4 bases, there was a span of 17 bases. CDR3 size: 14 residues. The germline V gene encodes CDR1 MDHEN and CDR2 SYDVKM. The CDR3: CASKMQGGYYEQYF. CDR3 bases: TGTGCCAGCAAGATGCAGGGGGGCTATTACGAGCAGTACTTC.

This clonotype has a count of ten or more. The chain couples TRBV7-6 to TRBJ1-1, with D unclear. The ends were cut back, 4 bases at V and 6 bases at J, with 12 bases in the middle. Germline loops: CDR1 SGHVS, CDR2 FNYEAQ. The CDR3 runs 13 residues. The CDR3 sequence: CASSSPRSAEAFF. In DNA form, the CDR3 reads TGTGCCAGCAGCTCCCCAAGGTCAGCTGAAGCTTTCTTT.

This clonotype was counted ten times or more. The chain couples TRBV10-3 to TRBJ2-2, with D hard to call. Germline assignment: CDR1 ENHRY and CDR2 SYGVKD. Trimming left V 4 bases short and J 0 bases short, with 9 bases between. CDR3 length: 15 residues. The CDR3: CAISARSPNTGELFF. The CDR3 bases are TGTGCCATCAGTGCACGAAGCCCGAACACCGGGGAGCTGTTTTTT.

This clonotype appeared many times. J is TRBJ1-2 and V is TRBV29-1; D possibly corresponds to TRBD1 (5 bases). CDR3 length equals 13 residues. V was trimmed by 3 bases and J by 0 bases, leaving 8 bases between them. Germline loops: CDR1 SQVTM, CDR2 ANQGSEA. CDR3 in amino acids: CSVDQGSNYGYTF. For the CDR3, the DNA is TGCAGCGTTGATCAGGGTTCTAACTATGGCTACACCTTC. Filled out from reference TRBV29-1 and TRBJ1-2, the complete variable domain reads SAVISQKPSRDICQRGTSLTIQCQVDSQVTMMFWYRQQPGQSLTLIATANQGSEATYESGFVIDKFPISRPNLTFSTLTVSNMSPEDSSIYLCSVDQGSNYGYTFGSGTRLTVV.